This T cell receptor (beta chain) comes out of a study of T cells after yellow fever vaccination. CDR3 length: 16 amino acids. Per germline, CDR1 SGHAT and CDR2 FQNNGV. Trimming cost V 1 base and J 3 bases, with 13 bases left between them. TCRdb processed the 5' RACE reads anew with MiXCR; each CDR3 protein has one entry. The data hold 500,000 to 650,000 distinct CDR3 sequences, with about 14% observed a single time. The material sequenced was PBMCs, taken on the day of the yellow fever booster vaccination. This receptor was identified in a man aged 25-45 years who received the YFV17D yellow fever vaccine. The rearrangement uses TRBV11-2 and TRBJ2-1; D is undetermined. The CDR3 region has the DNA TGTGCCAGCAGCTTAGGTCCAGGTCAAGACTACAATGAGCAGTTCTTC. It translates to CASSLGPGQDYNEQFF.